This T cell receptor (beta chain) derives from a study of cytomegalovirus exposure and HLA in healthy donors. The PCR was carried out with 60 Vbeta primers and 13 Jbeta primers. The data were produced by immunoSEQ multiplex PCR, yet TCRdb's version contains in-frame clones alone and is incomplete. This table has fewer than 200,000 clones, around 80% appearing once. CDR1 is GTSNPN and CDR2 is SVGIG in the germline V gene (reference sequence). V lost 2 bases and J lost 4, with 9 bases in between. The CDR3 contains 13 residues. The receptor was derived from a girl under 10 years old in good health and CMV-seropositive. Input material: PBMCs. The V gene is TRBV30, the J gene TRBJ1-5; D gene ambiguous. The CDR3 here is CAWSQAVNQPQHF. DNA of the CDR3: TGTGCCTGGAGTCAGGCAGTAAATCAGCCCCAGCATTTT.